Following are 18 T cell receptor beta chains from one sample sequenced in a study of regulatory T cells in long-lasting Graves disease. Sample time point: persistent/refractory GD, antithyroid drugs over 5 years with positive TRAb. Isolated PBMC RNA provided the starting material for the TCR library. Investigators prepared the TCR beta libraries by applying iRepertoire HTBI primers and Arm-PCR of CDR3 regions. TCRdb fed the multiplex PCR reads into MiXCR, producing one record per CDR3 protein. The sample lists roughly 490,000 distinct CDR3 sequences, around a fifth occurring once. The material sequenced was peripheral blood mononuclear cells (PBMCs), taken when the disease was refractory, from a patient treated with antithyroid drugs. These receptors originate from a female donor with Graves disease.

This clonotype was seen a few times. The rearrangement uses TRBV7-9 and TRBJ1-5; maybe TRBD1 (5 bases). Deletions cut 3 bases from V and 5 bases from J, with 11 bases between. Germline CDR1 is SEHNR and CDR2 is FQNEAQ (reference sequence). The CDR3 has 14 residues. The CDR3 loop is CASSLRGADQPQHF. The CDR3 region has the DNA TGTGCCAGCAGCTTGCGGGGCGCGGATCAGCCCCAGCATTTT.

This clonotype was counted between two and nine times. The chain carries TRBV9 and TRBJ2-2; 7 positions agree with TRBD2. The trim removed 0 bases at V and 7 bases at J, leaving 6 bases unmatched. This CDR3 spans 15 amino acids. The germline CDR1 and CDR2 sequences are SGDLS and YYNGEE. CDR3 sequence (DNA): TGTGCCAGCAGCGTAGGGGGGGGAACCGGCGGGGAGCTGTTTTTT. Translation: CASSVGGGTGGELFF.

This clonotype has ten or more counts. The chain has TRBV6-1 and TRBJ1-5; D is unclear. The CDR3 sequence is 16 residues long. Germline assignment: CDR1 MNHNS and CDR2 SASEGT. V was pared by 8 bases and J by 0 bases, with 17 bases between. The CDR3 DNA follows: TGTGCCAGCGCCTCAAGGAAGTCGACTAGCAATCAGCCCCAGCATTTT. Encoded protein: CASASRKSTSNQPQHF.

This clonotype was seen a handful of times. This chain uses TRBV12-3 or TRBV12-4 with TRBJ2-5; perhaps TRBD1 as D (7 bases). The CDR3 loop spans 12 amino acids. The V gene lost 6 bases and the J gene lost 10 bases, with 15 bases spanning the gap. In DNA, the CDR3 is TGTGCCAGCAGGGAGGGGGCGCGGGGCCAGTACTTC. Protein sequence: CASREGARGQYF.

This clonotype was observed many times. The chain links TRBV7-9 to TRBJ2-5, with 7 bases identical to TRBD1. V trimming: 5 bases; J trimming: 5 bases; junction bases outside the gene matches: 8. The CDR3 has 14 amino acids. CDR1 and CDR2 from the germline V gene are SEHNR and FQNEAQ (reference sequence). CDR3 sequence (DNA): TGTGCCAGCAGCGAGCAGGGGGAACGGGAGACCCAGTACTTC. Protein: CASSEQGERETQYF.

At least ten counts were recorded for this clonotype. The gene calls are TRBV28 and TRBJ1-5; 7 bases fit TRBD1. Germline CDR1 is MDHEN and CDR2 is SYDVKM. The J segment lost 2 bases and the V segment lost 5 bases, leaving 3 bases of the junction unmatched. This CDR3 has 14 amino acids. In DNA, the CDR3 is TGTGCCAGCAGTAAAGGGGGCGGCAATCAGCCCCAGCATTTT. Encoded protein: CASSKGGGNQPQHF. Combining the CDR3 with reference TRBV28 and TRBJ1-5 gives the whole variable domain DVKVTQSSRYLVKRTGEKVFLECVQDMDHENMFWYRQDPGLGLRLIYFSYDVKMKEKGDIPEGYSVSREKKERFSLILESASTNQTSMYLCASSKGGGNQPQHFGDGTRLSIL.

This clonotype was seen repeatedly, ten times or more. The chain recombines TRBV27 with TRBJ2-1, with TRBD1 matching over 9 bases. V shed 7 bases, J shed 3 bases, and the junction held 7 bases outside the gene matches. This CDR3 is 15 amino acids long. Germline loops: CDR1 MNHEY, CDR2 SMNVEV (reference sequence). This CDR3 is CASMRGQGYYNEQFF. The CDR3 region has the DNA TGTGCCAGCATGAGAGGACAGGGGTACTACAATGAGCAGTTCTTC.

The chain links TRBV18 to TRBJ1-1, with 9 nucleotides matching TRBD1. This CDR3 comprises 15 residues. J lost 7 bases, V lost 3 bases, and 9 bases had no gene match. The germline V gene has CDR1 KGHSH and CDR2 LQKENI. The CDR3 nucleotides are TGTGCCAGCTCACCCGCGACGAGACAGGGGGTTGAAGCTTTCTTT. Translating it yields CASSPATRQGVEAFF.

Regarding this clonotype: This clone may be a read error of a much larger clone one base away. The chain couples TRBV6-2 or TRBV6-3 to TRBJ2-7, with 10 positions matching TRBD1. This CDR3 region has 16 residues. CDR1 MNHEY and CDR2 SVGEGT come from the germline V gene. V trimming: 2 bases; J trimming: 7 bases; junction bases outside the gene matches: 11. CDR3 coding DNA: TGTGCCAGCAGTTACCCCGCCAGGACAGGGGGTTATGAGCAGTACTTC. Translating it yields CASSYPARTGGYEQYF.

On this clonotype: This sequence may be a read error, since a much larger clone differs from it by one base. The CDR3 DNA is TGTGCCAGCAGCTTAGGTCGGGGCTGCAGTGTTCGGGAGACCCAGTACTTC. It translates to CASSLGRGCSVRETQYF. V is TRBV11-2 and J is TRBJ2-5, with D perhaps assigned TRBD1 or TRBD2 (5 bases each). V lost 1 base, J lost 5 bases, and 20 bases lay in between. Germline values: CDR1 SGHAT, CDR2 FQNNGV. The CDR3 is 17 amino acids.

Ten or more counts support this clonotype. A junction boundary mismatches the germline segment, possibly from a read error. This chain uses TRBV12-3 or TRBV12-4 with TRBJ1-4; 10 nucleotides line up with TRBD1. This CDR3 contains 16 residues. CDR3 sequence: CASTLPPGQGNEKLFF. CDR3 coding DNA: TGTGCCAGCACTTTACCACCGGGACAGGGGAATGAAAAACTGTTTTTT.

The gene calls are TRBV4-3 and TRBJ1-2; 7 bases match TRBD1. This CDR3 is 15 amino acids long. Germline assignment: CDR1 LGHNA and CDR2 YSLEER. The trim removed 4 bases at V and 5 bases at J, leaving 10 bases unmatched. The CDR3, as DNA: TGCGCCAGCAGCCGAGACAGGGAAGTGGGATATGGCTACACCTTC. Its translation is CASSRDREVGYGYTF.

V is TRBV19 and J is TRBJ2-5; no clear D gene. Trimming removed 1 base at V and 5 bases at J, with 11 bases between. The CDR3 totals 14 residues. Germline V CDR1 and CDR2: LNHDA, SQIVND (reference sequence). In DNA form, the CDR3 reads TGTGCCAGTAGTATAGGACTTGTCGCGGAGACCCAGTACTTC. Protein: CASSIGLVAETQYF. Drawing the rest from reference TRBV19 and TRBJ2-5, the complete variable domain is DGGITQSPKYLFRKEGQNVTLSCEQNLNHDAMYWYRQDPGQGLRLIYYSQIVNDFQKGDIAEGYSVSREKKESFPLTVTSAQKNPTAFYLCASSIGLVAETQYFGPGTRLLVL.

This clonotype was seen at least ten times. The CDR3 DNA reads TGTGCCAGCAGCTTTAGAGGGACCTCTAGCAATCAGCCCCAGCATTTT. It codes for CASSFRGTSSNQPQHF. This rearrangement joins TRBV7-8 to TRBJ1-5, with D perhaps matching TRBD1 (5 bases). Trimming stripped 3 bases from V and 0 bases from J, with 12 bases between. Germline assignment: CDR1 SGHVS and CDR2 FQNEAQ. This CDR3 contains 16 residues.

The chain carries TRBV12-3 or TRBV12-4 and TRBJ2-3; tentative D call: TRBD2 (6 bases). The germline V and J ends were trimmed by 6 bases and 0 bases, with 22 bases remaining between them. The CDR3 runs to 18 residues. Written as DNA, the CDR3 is TGTGCCAGCAGACCTGGGGGGAGGAGTGGCTATAGCACAGATACGCAGTATTTT. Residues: CASRPGGRSGYSTDTQYF.

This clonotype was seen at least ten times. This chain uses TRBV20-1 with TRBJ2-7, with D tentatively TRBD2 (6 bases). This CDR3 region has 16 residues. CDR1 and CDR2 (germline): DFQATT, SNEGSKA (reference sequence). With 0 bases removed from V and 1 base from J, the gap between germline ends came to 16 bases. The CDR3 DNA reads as TGCAGTGCTAGAGATTCGGGGGTTGGGGGTTCCTACGAGCAGTACTTC. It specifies CSARDSGVGGSYEQYF.

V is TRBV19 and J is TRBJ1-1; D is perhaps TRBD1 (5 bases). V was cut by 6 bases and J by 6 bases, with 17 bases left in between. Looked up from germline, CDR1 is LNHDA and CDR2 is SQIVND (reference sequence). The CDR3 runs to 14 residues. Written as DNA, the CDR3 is TGTGCCAGTAGCGGCTTAGGGGTTCCCCCTGAAGCTTTCTTT. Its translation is CASSGLGVPPEAFF.

The CDR3, as DNA: TGTGCCAGCAGAATTGGAATCGGGGAGGACGGTAGCAATCAGCCCCAGCATTTT. Translated: CASRIGIGEDGSNQPQHF. This chain joins TRBV27 and TRBJ1-5; D remains ambiguous. V dropped 6 bases and J dropped 0 bases, with 21 bases sitting between them. Per germline, CDR1 MNHEY and CDR2 SMNVEV (reference sequence). The CDR3 spans 18 residues.